What follows is one TCR beta chain and its context. These data originate in a study of blood T cell repertoires in COVID-19. Germline V gene data show CDR1 as SQVTM and CDR2 as ANQGSEA. V lost 0 bases to trimming and J lost 4 bases, with 12 bases between them. This CDR3 spans 14 amino acids. Some clones are missing from TCRdb's copy, which holds only in-frame ones; the method was immunoSEQ multiplex PCR. Here the sample spans fewer than 200,000 clones, over 75% being singletons. The sequence derives from a middle-aged man with active or convalescent COVID-19. The material sequenced was peripheral blood. The rearrangement uses TRBV29-1 and TRBJ1-1; possibly TRBD1 for D (5 bases). Written as DNA, the CDR3 is TGCAGCGTTGAAGAGGGCGGGGCGGGCACTGAAGCTTTCTTT. This sequence encodes CSVEEGGAGTEAFF.